The 8 T cell receptor beta chains presented below share a single source sample, sequenced in a study of response to subunit inactivated influenza vaccine. TCRdb processed the RT-PCR reads anew with MiXCR; each CDR3 protein has one entry. The sample has 150,000 to 200,000 distinct CDR3 sequences; roughly 8.7% are singletons. Sequencing was performed on non-naive T cells sorted from PBMCs, taken on the day of vaccination. These receptors were taken from a man aged 45-65 years who received an inactivated influenza vaccine.

This clonotype was seen more than once but under ten times. V is TRBV24-1 and J is TRBJ2-1; 8 bases line up with TRBD2. CDR1 is KGHDR and CDR2 is SFDVKD in the germline V gene. The CDR3 sequence is 17 residues long. The V gene end was trimmed by 1 base and the J gene end by 7 bases; junction bases not matched to a gene: 11. CDR3 sequence: CATSDFRGTRGMNEQFF. CDR3 in DNA: TGTGCCACCAGTGATTTCCGCGGGACTAGGGGGATGAATGAGCAGTTCTTC.

This clonotype showed up just a few times. This chain joins TRBV6-1 and TRBJ1-3; D may be TRBD1 (5 bases). V gave up 7 bases and J gave up 4 bases, with 17 bases separating them. This CDR3 is built from 15 residues. Germline V lookup: CDR1 MNHNS, CDR2 SASEGT. This CDR3 reads CASIPLGGSGNTIYF. The CDR3 bases are TGTGCCAGCATCCCTTTGGGGGGATCAGGAAACACCATATATTTT.

The V call is TRBV18, the J call TRBJ1-5, with D possibly matching TRBD1 (6 bases). Trimming removed 6 bases at V and 0 bases at J, with 15 bases between. The CDR3 is 16 amino acids. Germline-derived CDR1 and CDR2 are KGHSH and LQKENI. The CDR3 DNA reads TGTGCCAGCTCGCGGACAGACAGAGATAGCAATCAGCCCCAGCATTTT. It yields the protein CASSRTDRDSNQPQHF.

The sample holds a few counts of this clonotype. The genes are TRBV7-2 and TRBJ2-2, with D maybe TRBD1 (5 bases). V was shortened by 6 bases and J by 4 bases, with 12 bases between the two germline ends. Germline CDR1 is SGHTA and CDR2 is FQGNSA. This CDR3 is 14 amino acids long. DNA for the CDR3: TGTGCCAGCAGGTGGGGCAGCTCCACCGGGGAGCTGTTTTTT. Translated, it gives CASRWGSSTGELFF.

This clonotype showed up just a few times. The chain has TRBV9 and TRBJ2-7; D remains ambiguous. The CDR3 consists of 14 residues. The germline V gene has CDR1 SGDLS and CDR2 YYNGEE. V lost 4 bases to trimming and J lost 0 bases, with 11 bases between them. DNA of the CDR3: TGTGCCAGCAGCCTAGGCGACCACTCCTACGAGCAGTACTTC. Translated: CASSLGDHSYEQYF.

This chain links TRBV20-1 with TRBJ2-4, with 10 bases aligning to TRBD2. CDR1 is DFQATT, CDR2 SNEGSKA, per germline (reference sequence). The V and J ends lost 1 base and 1 base, in that order; junction bases with no gene match: 7. CDR3 length: 17 amino acids. The CDR3 here is CSARVSSGGAAKNIQYF. In DNA form, the CDR3 reads TGCAGTGCTAGAGTATCCAGCGGGGGGGCTGCCAAAAACATTCAGTACTTC.

This clonotype has a handful of counts. The V call is TRBV27, the J call TRBJ2-2; 7 bases agree with TRBD1. V dropped 0 bases and J dropped 9; count of bases not matched to a gene: 4. The CDR3 totals 14 residues. Germline CDR1 reads MNHEY; CDR2 reads SMNVEV (reference sequence). CDR3 nucleotides: TGTGCCAGCAGTTTATCGAGACAGGGTTGGGAGCTGTTTTTT. It specifies CASSLSRQGWELFF.

This chain links TRBV18 with TRBJ2-5; TRBD1 aligns across 9 bases. With 3 bases clipped from V and 5 bases from J, the junction kept 4 bases outside the gene matches. CDR1 is KGHSH and CDR2 is LQKENI in the germline V gene. The length of the CDR3 is 14 residues. DNA for the CDR3: TGTGCCAGCTCACCTTACAGGGGGCATGAGACCCAGTACTTC. Its protein product is CASSPYRGHETQYF.